This T cell receptor (beta chain) came from a study of CD4 T cells in relation to SARS-CoV-2 and coronaviruses. Study-wide background: TCR beta CDR3s were sequenced after approximately 9-day antigen culture of PBMCs. Median patient age was approximately 40 years, spanning 21 to 72 years. Broader study findings: Approximately 65% of donors had memory CD4+ clonotypes crossrecognizing SARS-CoV-2 and common cold coronavirus spike.

As regards this clone: Its antigen is as yet unknown.

CDR3 length equals 15 residues. The germline CDR1 and CDR2 sequences are SGHDT and YYEEEE. J was trimmed by 0 bases and V by 4 bases; bases with no gene match: 6. The protocol was immunoSEQ multiplex PCR, while the TCRdb copy is restricted to in-frame clones and leaves out a portion. The table shows tens of thousands of clones, with around four fifths occurring only once. The material sequenced was memory CD4+ T cells from PBMCs, cultured in vitro. This clonotype was sampled from an adult with COVID-19. The V call is TRBV5-6, the J call TRBJ2-7, with TRBD1 matching 8 bases. The CDR3 DNA reads TGTGCCAGCAGCACTGGGACAGGTATCTCCTACGAGCAGTACTTC. Translating it yields CASSTGTGISYEQYF.